The TCR beta chain described here comes from a study of high-grade serous ovarian cancer treatment subgroups. Overall study context: Samples averaged 14,192 reads and roughly 7,700 unique TCR beta rearrangements.

Produced via immunoSEQ multiplex PCR; TCRdb's table is partial and in-frame only. The sample lists around 9,500 clones, 70% to 90% seen once, with roughly 1.8% in the top ten. Tumor tissue was taken before any definitive surgery or chemotherapy was given. On this clone itself: Its specificity is unknown.

Whole-study results and caveats: These tumor repertoires lack spatial information from bulk sequencing. Repertoire similarity ranged about 0.095 to 0.8 between tumors of one patient.

This receptor was identified in a human donor with high-grade serous ovarian cancer. The sample comprised tumor tissue.

The DNA for the CDR3 is TGTGCCAGCAGCTCAACAGGGGGACTTCAGCCCCAGCATTTT. This translates into CASSSTGGLQPQHF. J is TRBJ1-5 and V is TRBV7-2; 8 positions agree with TRBD1. The germline V gene encodes CDR1 SGHTA and CDR2 FQGNSA. V shed 4 bases, J shed 6 bases, and the junction held 5 bases outside the gene matches. There are 14 residues in the CDR3. Drawing the rest from reference TRBV7-2 and TRBJ1-5, the complete variable domain is GAGVSQSPSNKVTEKGKDVELRCDPISGHTALYWYRQSLGQGLEFLIYFQGNSAPDKSGLPSDRFSAERTGGSVSTLTIQRTQQEDSAVYLCASSSTGGLQPQHFGDGTRLSIL.